Sequencing of this T cell receptor (beta chain) was carried out in a study of T-cell memory formation after mild COVID-19 (dated by TCRdb to the early 2020s). In terms of the full investigation: TCR sequence clusters from the two donors were found to be largely donor specific. In two donors, T-cell clones that expanded and contracted after mild COVID-19 were tracked by sequencing TCRalpha and TCRbeta repertoires over time. Two young, previously healthy adult volunteers, one female and one male, were included in the cohort. Points the paper makes about the study in general: The study included only two mild cases, and larger cohorts that include severe cases with pre-infection samples were judged to be necessary. Contracting CD4+ clones turned up mainly in the CM and EM memory subsets, whereas EMRA was where CD8+ clones were enriched. Clones contracting from day 15 to 85 had balanced CD4/CD8 phenotypes, while a second wave expanding from day 15 to 37 was biased towards CD4+. Some responding clones were found in pre-infection memory, which suggests that pre-existing cross-reactive memory T cells took part in the SARS-CoV-2 response. The second-wave clones that peaked on day 37 were not confirmed to be SARS-CoV-2 specific.

This sample was sequenced with an Illumina NovaSeq 6000. Using 5'RACE with constant-segment primers, TCRalpha and TCRbeta cDNA libraries were constructed, with sample barcodes and unique molecular identifiers added in the process. Trizol reagent was used to extract RNA from every sample. Library amplification was performed in two PCR steps, and a second sample barcode and Illumina TruSeq adapters were introduced in the second step. The libraries were sequenced on an Illumina NovaSeq using 2 x 150 bp paired-end reads. The authors' pipeline ran thus. The reads were demultiplexed and collapsed into UMI-guided consensus sequences using migec v1.2.7. Using mixcr v2.1.11, the UMI consensuses were aligned to TRA and TRB V and J templates and assembled into clonotypes. Clonotypes were classified as expanded or contracted when called significant by both edgeR and NoisET, with noise models trained on biological replicates. For edgeR calls, the cutoffs were a false discovery rate-adjusted p below 0.01 and a log2 fold-change threshold of 1. As an exploratory analysis of dynamics, max-normalized trajectories of the 1000 most abundant clonotypes were examined by PCA with hierarchical clustering. Separately sequenced CD4+ and CD8+ repertoires were used to assign a CD4 or CD8 phenotype to each responding clone. TCRdb cleaned the public reads at Q25 with fastp, built clones with MiXCR and kept in-frame beta chains. CDR3 protein sequences are deduplicated, and each keeps its most common genes and DNA. None of the V and J calls come from the authors' own analysis; TCRdb made them. Counted in this sample were just under 150,000 distinct CDR3 sequences; 15% to 20% of them appeared once. Approximately 2.4% of the sample rests with the top ten.

Ficoll-Paque density gradient centrifugation was used to isolate PBMCs. Ten or more counts support this clonotype. Its binding antigen is unknown. Base qualities were left out, and no much larger clone turns up one base away. What was sequenced was PBMCs or a T cell subset sorted from them (not recorded which). The sequence came from an adult woman who had mild COVID-19 (a few samples of this study predate the infection). The sample titles of this study are shuffled in the database, so cell type and time point are left out; the donor was told from shared clones.

The DNA reads TGTGCCAGCAGCCCGGACGGTTACGAGCAGTACTTC. Translated, it reads CASSPDGYEQYF. The chain links TRBV5-8 with TRBJ2-7, with the D gene too uncertain to name. The germline ends are 9 bases apart after V is trimmed by 4 bases and J by 4 bases. CDR1 SGHTS and CDR2 YDEGEE are derived from the germline V gene. Inclusive of the bounding cysteine and phenylalanine, the CDR3 is 12 residues long. Only the CDR3 part of the read is kept: 36 bases, read in frame from the first base.